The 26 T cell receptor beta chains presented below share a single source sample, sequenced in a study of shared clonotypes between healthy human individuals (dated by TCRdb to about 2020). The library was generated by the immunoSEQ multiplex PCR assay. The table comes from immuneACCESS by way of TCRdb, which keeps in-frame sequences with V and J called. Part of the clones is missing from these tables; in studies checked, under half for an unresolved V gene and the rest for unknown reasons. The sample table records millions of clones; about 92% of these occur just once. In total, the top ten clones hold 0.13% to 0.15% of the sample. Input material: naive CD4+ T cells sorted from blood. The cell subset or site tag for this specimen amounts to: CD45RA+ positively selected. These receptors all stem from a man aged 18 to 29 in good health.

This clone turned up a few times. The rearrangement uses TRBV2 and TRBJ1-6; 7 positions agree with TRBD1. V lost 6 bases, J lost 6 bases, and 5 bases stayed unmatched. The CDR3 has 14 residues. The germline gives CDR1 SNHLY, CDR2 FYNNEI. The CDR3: CASRQTGTNSPLHF. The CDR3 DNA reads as TGTGCCAGCAGGCAGACAGGGACTAATTCACCCCTCCACTTT.

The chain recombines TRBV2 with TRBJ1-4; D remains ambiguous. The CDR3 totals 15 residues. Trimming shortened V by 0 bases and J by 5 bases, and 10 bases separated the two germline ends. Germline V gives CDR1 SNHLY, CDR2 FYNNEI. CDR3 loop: CASSEALGRNEKLFF. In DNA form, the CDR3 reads TGTGCCAGCAGTGAAGCGCTAGGGCGAAATGAAAAACTGTTTTTT.

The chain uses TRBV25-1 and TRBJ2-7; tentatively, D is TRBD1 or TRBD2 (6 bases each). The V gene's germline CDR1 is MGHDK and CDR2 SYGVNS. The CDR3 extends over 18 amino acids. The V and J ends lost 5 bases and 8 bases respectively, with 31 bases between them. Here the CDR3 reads CASSQSGASGPPGSQQYF. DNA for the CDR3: TGTGCCAGCAGTCAGTCGGGGGCAAGCGGTCCCCCGGGCTCGCAGCAGTACTTC.

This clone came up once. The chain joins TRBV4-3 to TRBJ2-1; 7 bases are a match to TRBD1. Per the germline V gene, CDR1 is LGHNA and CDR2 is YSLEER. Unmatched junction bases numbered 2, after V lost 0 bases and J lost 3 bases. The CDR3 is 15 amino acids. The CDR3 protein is CASSQDRGFYNEQFF. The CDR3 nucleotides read TGCGCCAGCAGCCAAGACAGGGGGTTCTACAATGAGCAGTTCTTC.

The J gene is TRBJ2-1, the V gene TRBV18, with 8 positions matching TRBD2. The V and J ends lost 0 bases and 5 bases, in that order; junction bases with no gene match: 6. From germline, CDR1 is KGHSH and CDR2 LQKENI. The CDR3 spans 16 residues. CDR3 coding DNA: TGTGCCAGCTCACCACCTTCCGCGGGGGGCCACAATGAGCAGTTCTTC. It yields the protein CASSPPSAGGHNEQFF.

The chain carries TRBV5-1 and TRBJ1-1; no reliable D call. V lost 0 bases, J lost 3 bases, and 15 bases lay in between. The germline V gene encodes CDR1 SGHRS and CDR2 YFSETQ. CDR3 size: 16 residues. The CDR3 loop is CASSLAIGGQHTEAFF. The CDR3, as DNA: TGCGCCAGCAGCTTGGCAATAGGTGGGCAACACACTGAAGCTTTCTTT.

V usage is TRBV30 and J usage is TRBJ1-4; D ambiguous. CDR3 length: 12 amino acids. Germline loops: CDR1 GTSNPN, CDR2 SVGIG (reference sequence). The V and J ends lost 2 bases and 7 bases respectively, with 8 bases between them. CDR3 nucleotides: TGTGCCTGGAGTAGGGATTCTGAAAAACTGTTTTTT. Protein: CAWSRDSEKLFF.

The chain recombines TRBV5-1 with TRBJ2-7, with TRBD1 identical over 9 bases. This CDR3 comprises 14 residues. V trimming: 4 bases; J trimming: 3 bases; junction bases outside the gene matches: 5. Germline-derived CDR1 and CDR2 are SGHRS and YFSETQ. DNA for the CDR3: TGCGCCAGCAGCGGGGGACAGGGTTTCTACGAGCAGTACTTC. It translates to CASSGGQGFYEQYF.

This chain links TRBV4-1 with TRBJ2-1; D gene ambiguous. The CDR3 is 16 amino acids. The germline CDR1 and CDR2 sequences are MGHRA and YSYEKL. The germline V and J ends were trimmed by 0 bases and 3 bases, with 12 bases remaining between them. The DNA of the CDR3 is TGCGCCAGCAGCCAAGACGCACCAGAATTCTACAATGAGCAGTTCTTC. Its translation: CASSQDAPEFYNEQFF.

This chain's CDR3 is CASSPVVGGNTIYF. The CDR3 coding sequence is TGTGCCAGCAGTCCTGTTGTCGGTGGAAACACCATATATTTT. This chain connects TRBV6-1 to TRBJ1-3, with unresolved D. Germline lookup yields CDR1 MNHNS and CDR2 SASEGT. CDR3 length: 14 residues. V was clipped by 5 bases and J by 3 bases, with 11 bases between them.

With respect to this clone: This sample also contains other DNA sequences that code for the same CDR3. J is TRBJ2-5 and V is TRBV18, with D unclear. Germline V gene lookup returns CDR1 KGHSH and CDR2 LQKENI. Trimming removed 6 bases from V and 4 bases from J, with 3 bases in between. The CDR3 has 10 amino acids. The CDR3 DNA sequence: TGTGCCAGCTCTGGAGAGACCCAGTACTTC. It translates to CASSGETQYF.

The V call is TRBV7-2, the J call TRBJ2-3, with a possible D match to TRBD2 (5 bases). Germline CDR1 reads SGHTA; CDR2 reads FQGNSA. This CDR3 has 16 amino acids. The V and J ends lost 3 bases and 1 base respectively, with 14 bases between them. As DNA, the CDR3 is TGTGCCAGCAGCTTCTGGGAGTCTCAGGGCACAGATACGCAGTATTTT. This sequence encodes CASSFWESQGTDTQYF.

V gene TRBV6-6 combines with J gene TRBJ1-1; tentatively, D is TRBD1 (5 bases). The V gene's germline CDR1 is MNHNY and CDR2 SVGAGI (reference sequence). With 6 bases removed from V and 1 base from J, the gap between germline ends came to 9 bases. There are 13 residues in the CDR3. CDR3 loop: CASSKGRNTEAFF. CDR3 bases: TGTGCCAGCAGCAAGGGGCGGAACACTGAAGCTTTCTTT.

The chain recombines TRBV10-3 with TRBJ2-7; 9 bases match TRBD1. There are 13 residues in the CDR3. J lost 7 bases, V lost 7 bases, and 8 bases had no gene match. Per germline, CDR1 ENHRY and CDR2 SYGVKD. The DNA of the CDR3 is TGTGCCATCAAAGGGACAGGGTTAATTGAGCAGTACTTC. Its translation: CAIKGTGLIEQYF.

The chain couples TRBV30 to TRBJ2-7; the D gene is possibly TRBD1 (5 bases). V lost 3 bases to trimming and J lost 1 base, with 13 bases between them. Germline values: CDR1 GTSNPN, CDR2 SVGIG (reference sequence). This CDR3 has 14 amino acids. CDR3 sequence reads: CAWRGPGISYEQYF. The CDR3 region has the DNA TGTGCCTGGAGGGGGCCCGGCATATCCTACGAGCAGTACTTC.

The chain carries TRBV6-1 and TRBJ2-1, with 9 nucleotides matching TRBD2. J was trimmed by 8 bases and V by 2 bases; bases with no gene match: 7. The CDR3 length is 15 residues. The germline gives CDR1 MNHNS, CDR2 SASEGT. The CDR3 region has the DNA TGTGCCAGCAGTGAACGTCTAGCGGGGTGGGATGAGCAGTTCTTC. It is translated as CASSERLAGWDEQFF.

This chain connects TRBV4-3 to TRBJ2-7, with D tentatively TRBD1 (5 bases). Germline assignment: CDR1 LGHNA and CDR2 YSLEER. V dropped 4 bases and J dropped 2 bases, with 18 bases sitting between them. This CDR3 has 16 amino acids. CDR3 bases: TGCGCCAGCAGCCTCTTCCACCAGGGTAGCCCCTACGAGCAGTACTTC. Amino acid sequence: CASSLFHQGSPYEQYF.

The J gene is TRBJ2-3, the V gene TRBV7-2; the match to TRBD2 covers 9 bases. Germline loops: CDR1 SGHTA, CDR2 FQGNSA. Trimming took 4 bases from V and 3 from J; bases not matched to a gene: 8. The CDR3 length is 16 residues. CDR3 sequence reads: CASSWLGGGETDTQYF. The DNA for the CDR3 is TGTGCCAGCAGCTGGCTTGGCGGGGGGGAAACAGATACGCAGTATTTT.

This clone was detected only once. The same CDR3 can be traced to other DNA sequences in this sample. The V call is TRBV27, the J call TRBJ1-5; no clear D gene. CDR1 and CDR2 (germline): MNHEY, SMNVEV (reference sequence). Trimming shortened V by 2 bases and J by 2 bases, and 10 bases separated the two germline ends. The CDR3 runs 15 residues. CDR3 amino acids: CASSLNRGGNQPQHF. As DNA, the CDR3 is TGTGCCAGCAGTTTAAATCGCGGGGGCAATCAGCCCCAGCATTTT.

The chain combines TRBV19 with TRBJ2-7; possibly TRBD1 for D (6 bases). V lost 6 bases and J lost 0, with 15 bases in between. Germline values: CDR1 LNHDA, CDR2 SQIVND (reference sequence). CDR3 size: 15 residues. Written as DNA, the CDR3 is TGTGCCAGTAGAACTATGGACAGCAGCTCCTACGAGCAGTACTTC. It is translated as CASRTMDSSSYEQYF.

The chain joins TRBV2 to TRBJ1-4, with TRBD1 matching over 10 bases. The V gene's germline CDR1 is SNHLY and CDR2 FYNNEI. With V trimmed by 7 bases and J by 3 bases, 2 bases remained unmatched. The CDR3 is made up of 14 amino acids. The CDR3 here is CASNGQGANEKLFF. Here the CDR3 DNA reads TGTGCCAGCAATGGACAGGGGGCTAATGAAAAACTGTTTTTT.

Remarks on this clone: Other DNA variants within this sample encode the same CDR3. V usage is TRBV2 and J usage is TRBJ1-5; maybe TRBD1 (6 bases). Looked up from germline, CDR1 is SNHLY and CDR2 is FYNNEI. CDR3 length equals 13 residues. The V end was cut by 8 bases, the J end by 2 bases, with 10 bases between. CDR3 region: CASGGQGNQPQHF. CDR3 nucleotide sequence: TGTGCCAGCGGGGGGCAGGGCAATCAGCCCCAGCATTTT.

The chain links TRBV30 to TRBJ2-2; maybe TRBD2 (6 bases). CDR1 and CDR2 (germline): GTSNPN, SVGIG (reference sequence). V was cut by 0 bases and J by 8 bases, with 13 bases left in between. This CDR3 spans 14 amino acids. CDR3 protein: CAWSVLAPIGELFF. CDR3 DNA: TGTGCCTGGAGTGTACTAGCCCCAATTGGGGAGCTGTTTTTT.

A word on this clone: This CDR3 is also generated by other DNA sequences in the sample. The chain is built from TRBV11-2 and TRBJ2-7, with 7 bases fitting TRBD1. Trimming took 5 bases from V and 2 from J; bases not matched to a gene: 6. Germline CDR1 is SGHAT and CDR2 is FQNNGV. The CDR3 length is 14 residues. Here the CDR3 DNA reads TGTGCCAGCAGCCCAGGACAGGCCGCCTACGAGCAGTACTTC. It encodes CASSPGQAAYEQYF.

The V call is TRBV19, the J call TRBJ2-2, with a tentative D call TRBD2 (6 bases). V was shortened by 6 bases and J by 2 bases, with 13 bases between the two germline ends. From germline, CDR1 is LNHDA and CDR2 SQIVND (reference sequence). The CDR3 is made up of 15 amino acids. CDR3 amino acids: CASSNPGLNTGELFF. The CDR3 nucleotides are TGTGCCAGTAGCAACCCGGGACTTAACACCGGGGAGCTGTTTTTT.

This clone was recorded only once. CDR3 DNA sequence: TGTGCCAGCAAGTCCGGGACAGGGGGCTGGGGGTTTTATGGCTACACCTTC. Amino acid sequence: CASKSGTGGWGFYGYTF. The chain links TRBV25-1 to TRBJ1-2, with 12 bases identical to TRBD1. V dropped 7 bases and J dropped 5; count of bases not matched to a gene: 14. Germline V gene lookup returns CDR1 MGHDK and CDR2 SYGVNS. This CDR3 has 17 amino acids.